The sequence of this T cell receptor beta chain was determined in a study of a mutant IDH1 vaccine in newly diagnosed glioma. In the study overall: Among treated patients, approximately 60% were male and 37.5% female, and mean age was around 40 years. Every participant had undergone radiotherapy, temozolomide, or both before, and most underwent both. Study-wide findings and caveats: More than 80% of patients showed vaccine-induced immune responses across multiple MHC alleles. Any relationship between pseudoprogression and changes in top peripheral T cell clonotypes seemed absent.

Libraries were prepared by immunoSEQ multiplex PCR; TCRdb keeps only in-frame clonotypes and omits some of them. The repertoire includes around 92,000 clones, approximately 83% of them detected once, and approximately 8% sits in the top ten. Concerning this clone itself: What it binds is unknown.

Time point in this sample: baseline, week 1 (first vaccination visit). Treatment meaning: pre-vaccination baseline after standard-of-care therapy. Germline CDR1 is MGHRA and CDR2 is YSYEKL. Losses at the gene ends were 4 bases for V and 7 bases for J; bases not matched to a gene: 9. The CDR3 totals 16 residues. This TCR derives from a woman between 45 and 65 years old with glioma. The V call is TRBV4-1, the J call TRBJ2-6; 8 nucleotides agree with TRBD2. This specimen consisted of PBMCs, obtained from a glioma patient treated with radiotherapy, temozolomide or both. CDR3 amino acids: CASSPAGGVNANVLTF. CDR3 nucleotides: TGCGCCAGCAGCCCGGCGGGGGGCGTAAATGCCAACGTCCTGACTTTC.